Here is one TCR beta chain with its context. The antigen is not known. UMIs were added to TCR cDNA along with a universal primer site when it was made by 5'RACE template switching. TCRdb re-called the 5' RACE reads with MiXCR, one entry per CDR3 protein. The repertoire includes more than 95,000 distinct CDR3 sequences, approximately 14% of them detected once, and 40% to 45% sits in the top ten. This record comes from a study of T cells after yellow fever vaccination. On the study more broadly: With SMART-Seq v4 Ultra Low Input, the fractions containing low cell numbers were prepared. Study findings and constraints: A large majority of primary-vaccination clones showed up again after the booster (about 97% CD4, roughly 91% CD8).

Germline loops: CDR1 MNHEY, CDR2 SMNVEV (reference sequence). CDR3 length equals 14 residues. V was shortened by 6 bases and J by 8 bases, with 16 bases between the two germline ends. This TCR derives from a man aged 18 to 29 who received the YFV17D yellow fever vaccine. The chain links TRBV27 to TRBJ1-4, with D possibly being TRBD1 (5 bases). Sequenced material: CD8+ T cells sorted from PBMCs, taken 5 days after the yellow fever booster vaccination. In DNA, the CDR3 is TGTGCCAGCAGCTCCGCGGGGGAGGGAGAAAAACTGTTTTTT. Translation gives CASSSAGEGEKLFF.